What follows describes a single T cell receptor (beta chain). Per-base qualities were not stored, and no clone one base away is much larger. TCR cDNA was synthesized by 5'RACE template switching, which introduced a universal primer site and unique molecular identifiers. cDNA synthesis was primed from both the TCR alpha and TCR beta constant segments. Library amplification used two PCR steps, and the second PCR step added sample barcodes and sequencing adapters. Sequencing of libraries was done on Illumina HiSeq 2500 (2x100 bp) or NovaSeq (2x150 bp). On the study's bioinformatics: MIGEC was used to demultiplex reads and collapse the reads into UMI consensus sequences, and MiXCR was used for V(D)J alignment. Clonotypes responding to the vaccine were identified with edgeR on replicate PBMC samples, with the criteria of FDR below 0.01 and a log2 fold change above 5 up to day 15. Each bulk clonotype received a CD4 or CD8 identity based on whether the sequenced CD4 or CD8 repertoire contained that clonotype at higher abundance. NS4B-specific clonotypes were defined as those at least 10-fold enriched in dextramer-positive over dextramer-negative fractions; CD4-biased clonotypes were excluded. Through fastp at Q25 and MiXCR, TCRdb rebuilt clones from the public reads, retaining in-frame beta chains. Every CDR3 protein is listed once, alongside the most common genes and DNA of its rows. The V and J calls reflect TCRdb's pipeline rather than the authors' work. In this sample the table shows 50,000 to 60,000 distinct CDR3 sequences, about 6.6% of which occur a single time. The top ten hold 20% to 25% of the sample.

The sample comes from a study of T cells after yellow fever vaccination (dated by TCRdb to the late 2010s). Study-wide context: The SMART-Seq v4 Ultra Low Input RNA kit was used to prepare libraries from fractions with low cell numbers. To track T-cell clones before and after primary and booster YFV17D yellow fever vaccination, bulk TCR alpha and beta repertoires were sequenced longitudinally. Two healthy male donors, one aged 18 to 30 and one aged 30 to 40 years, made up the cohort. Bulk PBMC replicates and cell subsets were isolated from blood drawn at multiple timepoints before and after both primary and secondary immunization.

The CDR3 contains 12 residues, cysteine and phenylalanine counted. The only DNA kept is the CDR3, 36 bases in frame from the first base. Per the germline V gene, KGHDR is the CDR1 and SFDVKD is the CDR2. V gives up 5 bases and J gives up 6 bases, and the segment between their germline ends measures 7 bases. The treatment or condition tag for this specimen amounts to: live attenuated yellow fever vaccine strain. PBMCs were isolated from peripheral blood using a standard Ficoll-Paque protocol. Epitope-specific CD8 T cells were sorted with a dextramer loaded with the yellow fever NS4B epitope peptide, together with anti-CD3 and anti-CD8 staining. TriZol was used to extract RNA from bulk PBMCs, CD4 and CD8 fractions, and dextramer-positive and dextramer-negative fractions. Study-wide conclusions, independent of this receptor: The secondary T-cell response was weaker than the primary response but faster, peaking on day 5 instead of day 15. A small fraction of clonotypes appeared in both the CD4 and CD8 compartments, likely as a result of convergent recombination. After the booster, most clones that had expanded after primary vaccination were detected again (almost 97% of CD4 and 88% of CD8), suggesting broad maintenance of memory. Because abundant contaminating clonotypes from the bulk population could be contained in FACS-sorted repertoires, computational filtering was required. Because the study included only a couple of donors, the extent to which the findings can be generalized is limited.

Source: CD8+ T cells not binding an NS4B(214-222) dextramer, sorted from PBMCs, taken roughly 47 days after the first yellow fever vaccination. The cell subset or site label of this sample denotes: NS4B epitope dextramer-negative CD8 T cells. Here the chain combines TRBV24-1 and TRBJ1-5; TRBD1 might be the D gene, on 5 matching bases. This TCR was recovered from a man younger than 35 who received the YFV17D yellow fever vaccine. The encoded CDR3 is CATSAGGQPQHF. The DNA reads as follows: TGTGCCACCAGTGCGGGGGGTCAGCCCCAGCATTTT.